The rows below give T cell receptor beta chains drawn from one sample of a study of blood T cell repertoires in COVID-19. Some clones are missing from TCRdb's copy, which holds only in-frame ones; the method was immunoSEQ multiplex PCR. In the table there are about 330,000 clones, roughly 85% of which are singletons. Sequenced input: peripheral blood. These receptors were taken from a human donor in a cohort sampled during active COVID-19. Each CDR3 is given with its conserved first and last residue. The D gene is left open where the match is weak. Rows give clone size only sometimes, using once, few, many, or a class for an expanded clone.

abundance: -
v_gene: TRBV2
d_gene: -
j_gene: TRBJ2-1
CDR3aa: CASSENPRSSYNEQFF
CDR3nt: TGTGCCAGCAGTGAAAACCCGAGGAGCTCCTACAATGAGCAGTTCTTC

abundance: -
v_gene: TRBV2
d_gene: -
j_gene: TRBJ2-7
CDR3aa: CASLEEVRMGEQYF
CDR3nt: TGTGCCAGCCTCGAGGAGGTCAGGATGGGCGAGCAGTACTTC

abundance: once
v_gene: TRBV27
d_gene: TRBD1
j_gene: TRBJ1-1
CDR3aa: CASKAGGLNTEAFF
CDR3nt: TGTGCCAGCAAGGCAGGGGGCCTGAACACTGAAGCTTTCTTT

abundance: -
v_gene: TRBV24-1
d_gene: -
j_gene: TRBJ2-2
CDR3aa: CATSRTSVGNGELFF
CDR3nt: TGTGCCACCAGCCGGACATCGGTGGGCAACGGGGAGCTGTTTTTT

abundance: -
v_gene: TRBV4-2
d_gene: -
j_gene: TRBJ2-7
CDR3aa: CASSQDMAGRSYEQYF
CDR3nt: TGTGCCAGCAGCCAAGATATGGCGGGGCGCTCATACGAGCAGTACTTC

abundance: -
v_gene: TRBV7-9
d_gene: -
j_gene: TRBJ2-3
CDR3aa: CASSLEGAQYF
CDR3nt: TGTGCCAGCAGCCTCGAGGGGGCGCAGTATTTT

abundance: -
v_gene: TRBV30
d_gene: TRBD2
j_gene: TRBJ2-1
CDR3aa: CAWSVGAGIRGEQFF
CDR3nt: TGTGCCTGGAGTGTGGGAGCGGGGATTCGCGGTGAGCAGTTCTTC

abundance: once
v_gene: TRBV12-2
d_gene: -
j_gene: TRBJ1-1
CDR3aa: CASRLVDRGNGTEAFF
CDR3nt: TGTGCAAGTCGCTTAGTCGACAGGGGGAATGGGACTGAAGCTTTCTTT

abundance: -
v_gene: TRBV3-1/TRBV3-2
d_gene: -
j_gene: TRBJ2-3
CDR3aa: CASSQDPGITDTQYF
CDR3nt: TGTGCCAGCAGCCAAGATCCGGGGATCACAGATACGCAGTATTTT

abundance: -
v_gene: TRBV19
d_gene: -
j_gene: TRBJ1-1
CDR3aa: CASSIQGNTEAFF
CDR3nt: TGTGCCAGTAGTATACAGGGTAACACTGAAGCTTTCTTT

abundance: -
v_gene: TRBV3-1/TRBV3-2
d_gene: -
j_gene: TRBJ1-4
CDR3aa: CASTERSTNEKLFF
CDR3nt: TGTGCCAGCACGGAGCGGTCAACTAATGAAAAACTGTTTTTT

abundance: -
v_gene: TRBV3-1/TRBV3-2
d_gene: -
j_gene: TRBJ2-5
CDR3aa: CASSQDVRGMQETQYF
CDR3nt: TGTGCCAGCAGCCAAGATGTTCGGGGGATGCAAGAGACCCAGTACTTC

abundance: -
v_gene: TRBV24-1
d_gene: TRBD2
j_gene: TRBJ2-1
CDR3aa: CATSDPGGALSEQFF
CDR3nt: TGTGCCACCAGTGACCCCGGGGGGGCCCTCAGCGAGCAGTTCTTC

abundance: -
v_gene: TRBV9
d_gene: TRBD1
j_gene: TRBJ1-6
CDR3aa: CASSVRDSHSPLHF
CDR3nt: TGTGCCAGCAGCGTTCGGGACAGCCATTCACCCCTCCACTTT

abundance: -
v_gene: TRBV29-1
d_gene: TRBD1
j_gene: TRBJ1-1
CDR3aa: CSVRQGAPNTEAFF
CDR3nt: TGCAGCGTCCGACAGGGGGCCCCGAACACTGAAGCTTTCTTT

abundance: -
v_gene: TRBV2
d_gene: TRBD1
j_gene: TRBJ2-2
CDR3aa: CASRGDRVIRPNTGELFF
CDR3nt: TGTGCCAGCAGGGGGGACAGGGTGATCCGGCCGAACACCGGGGAGCTGTTTTTT

abundance: -
v_gene: TRBV4-1
d_gene: -
j_gene: TRBJ1-1
CDR3aa: CASSPPGGAGTEAFF
CDR3nt: TGCGCCAGCAGCCCCCCTGGGGGGGCGGGGACTGAAGCTTTCTTT

abundance: -
v_gene: TRBV5-1
d_gene: -
j_gene: TRBJ2-3
CDR3aa: CASSLVSQGRGDTQYF
CDR3nt: TGCGCCAGCAGCTTGGTCAGTCAGGGGAGAGGAGATACGCAGTATTTT

abundance: -
v_gene: TRBV5-6
d_gene: -
j_gene: TRBJ1-6
CDR3aa: CASSLVGAGSPLHF
CDR3nt: TGTGCCAGCAGCTTGGTGGGGGCGGGTTCACCCCTCCACTTT

abundance: -
v_gene: TRBV5-1
d_gene: -
j_gene: TRBJ2-6
CDR3aa: CASSLHSSGANVLTF
CDR3nt: TGCGCCAGCAGCCTCCACTCCTCTGGGGCCAACGTCCTGACTTTC